Listed here are 17 T cell receptor beta chains from one sample, sequenced in a study of human T cells and chemical hapten exposure (dated by TCRdb to the early 2020s). According to the study, the label for this sample's time point signals: healthy volunteer bleed at 2 weeks. Total RNA was extracted from unfractionated whole blood that had been collected in Tempus Blood RNA tubes. Receptors were amplified or captured by RACE. Reads for this sample came from a NextSeq 500. Starting from the raw public reads, TCRdb applied fastp trimming at Q25, assembled clones with MiXCR and retained in-frame beta chains. Rows with a matching CDR3 protein are joined into one entry that keeps the most common DNA and genes. This sample has roughly 100,000 distinct CDR3 sequences in its table, and about 8.8% of those were observed once. 2.9% of the sample rests with the top ten. The specimen was whole blood. The source is a female donor in good health. Some clones in this sample may be carry-over from other donors' samples.

At least ten counts were recorded for this clonotype. The chain employs TRBV27 and TRBJ2-7; D gene unclear. Germline V gene sequence: CDR1 MNHEY, CDR2 SMNVEV (reference sequence). V was clipped by 0 bases and J by 6 bases, with 18 bases between them. This CDR3 has 16 residues. The CDR3 region has the DNA TGTGCCAGCAGTTTATCCATAGGTCCCCCCCCGTCCGAGCAGTACTTC. The encoded protein is CASSLSIGPPPSEQYF.

This clonotype ranks as medium-sized. The chain joins TRBV7-8 to TRBJ2-1; the D is unclear. This CDR3 has 15 residues. Deletions cut 5 bases from V and 4 bases from J, with 15 bases between. Germline-derived CDR1 and CDR2 are SGHVS and FQNEAQ. The CDR3 region has the DNA TGTGCCAGCAGCCCTGGCATAGGGAAGTACAATGAGCAGTTCTTC. This gives the protein CASSPGIGKYNEQFF.

This clonotype appeared a few times. This sequence joins TRBV2 and TRBJ2-7; TRBD2 matches 7 bases. The CDR3 contains 15 residues. V dropped 3 bases and J dropped 7; count of bases not matched to a gene: 12. CDR1 is SNHLY and CDR2 is FYNNEI in the germline V gene. CDR3 amino acids: CASSEILARPQEQYF. Written as DNA, the CDR3 is TGTGCCAGCAGTGAGATACTAGCGAGACCTCAAGAGCAGTACTTC.

V is TRBV20-1 and J is TRBJ1-5; no definite D call. Germline V gene sequence: CDR1 DFQATT, CDR2 SNEGSKA (reference sequence). The V end lost 6 bases, the J end lost 1 base, and 13 bases lay between the germline ends. The CDR3 contains 14 residues. CDR3: CSANRRGSNQPQHF. DNA for the CDR3: TGCAGTGCCAATCGCCGGGGAAGCAATCAGCCCCAGCATTTT.

The rearrangement uses TRBV20-1 and TRBJ2-7; 9 bases fit TRBD1. Trimming cost V 5 bases and J 6 bases; bases outside gene matches: 11. Per the germline V gene, CDR1 is DFQATT and CDR2 is SNEGSKA (reference sequence). The CDR3 has 14 residues. The CDR3 region is CSAQKPGTGSEQYF. In nucleotides, the CDR3 is TGCAGTGCTCAAAAACCCGGGACAGGGAGCGAGCAGTACTTC.

This clonotype appeared a few times. This chain joins TRBV12-3 or TRBV12-4 and TRBJ1-1, with D unresolved. The V and J ends lost 2 bases and 4 bases respectively, with 8 bases between them. The CDR3 spans 13 residues. Written as DNA, the CDR3 is TGTGCCAGCAGTTTACAGGAGGGCACTGAAGCTTTCTTT. It translates to CASSLQEGTEAFF.

Only a few counts were recorded for this clonotype. J is TRBJ1-4 and V is TRBV20-1; 9 bases are shared with TRBD1. The germline V gene encodes CDR1 DFQATT and CDR2 SNEGSKA (reference sequence). The CDR3 is 14 residues long. V lost 2 bases, J lost 5 bases, and 3 bases stayed unmatched. This CDR3 is CSARSDRGNEKLFF. CDR3 sequence (DNA): TGCAGTGCTAGATCCGACAGGGGGAATGAAAAACTGTTTTTT.

This CDR3 reads CASSQDPPRWGGSYNEQFF. The CDR3, as DNA: TGCGCCAGCAGCCAAGATCCCCCCCGCTGGGGCGGGAGCTACAATGAGCAGTTCTTC. This chain uses TRBV4-3 with TRBJ2-1, with 7 nucleotides matching TRBD2. CDR3 length: 19 residues. Germline V CDR1 and CDR2: LGHNA, YSLEER. J gave up 3 bases and V 0 bases, and 14 bases lay outside the gene matches.

The chain has TRBV5-1 and TRBJ2-1, with no clear D. The CDR3 has 16 residues. Trimming shortened V by 4 bases and J by 0 bases, and 14 bases separated the two germline ends. CDR1 is SGHRS, CDR2 YFSETQ, per germline. This CDR3 is CASSAARPVSYNEQFF. CDR3 DNA sequence: TGCGCCAGCAGCGCGGCCCGACCGGTCTCCTACAATGAGCAGTTCTTC.

The chain employs TRBV4-2 and TRBJ2-7; 9 positions agree with TRBD2. Germline V gene data show CDR1 as LGHNA and CDR2 as YNFKEQ. V was clipped by 1 base and J by 5 bases; unmatched bases: 6. The CDR3 covers 15 residues. CDR3: CASSQGGGRANEQYF. CDR3 nucleotides: TGTGCCAGCAGCCAAGGAGGCGGGAGGGCCAACGAGCAGTACTTC.

This CDR3 is CASSQDWSGRFFGTDTQYF. CDR3 bases: TGCGCCAGCAGCCAAGATTGGAGCGGGAGGTTTTTTGGCACAGATACGCAGTATTTT. V gene TRBV4-1 combines with J gene TRBJ2-3, with TRBD2 identical over 9 bases. Germline CDR1 and CDR2: MGHRA and YSYEKL. Trimming took 0 bases from V and 1 from J; bases not matched to a gene: 11. The CDR3 runs 19 residues.

This clonotype has a count of ten or more. V is TRBV28 and J is TRBJ2-7, with D possibly TRBD2 on 6 matching bases. CDR1 is MDHEN, CDR2 SYDVKM, per germline. The germline V and J ends were trimmed by 6 bases and 2 bases, with 17 bases remaining between them. CDR3 length: 15 residues. CDR3: CASSQNGLPTYEQYF. The CDR3 DNA follows: TGTGCCAGCAGCCAAAACGGACTACCGACCTACGAGCAGTACTTC.

The gene calls are TRBV7-9 and TRBJ1-3; no reliable D call. V was pared by 1 base and J by 0 bases, with 10 bases between. CDR1 is SEHNR, CDR2 FQNEAQ, per germline (reference sequence). CDR3 length equals 16 residues. This CDR3 reads CASSLGHPSSGNTIYF. For the CDR3, the DNA is TGTGCCAGCAGCTTAGGACACCCGAGCTCTGGAAACACCATATATTTT.

In its sample, this clonotype was seen many times. V and J are TRBV7-9 and TRBJ2-1; D is unclear. V dropped 3 bases and J dropped 10 bases, with 7 bases sitting between them. Per germline, CDR1 SEHNR and CDR2 FQNEAQ (reference sequence). There are 11 residues in the CDR3. The DNA for the CDR3 is TGTGCCAGCAGCTTGGTAGGGGAGCAGTTCTTC. Translation gives CASSLVGEQFF.

This sequence joins TRBV12-5 and TRBJ1-2; D gene ambiguous. The CDR3 has 11 amino acids. Per the germline V gene, CDR1 is LGHNT and CDR2 is FRNRAP. Trimming left V 0 bases short and J 6 bases short, with 2 bases between. DNA of the CDR3: TGTGCTAGTGGTTTGGTAGATGGCTACACCTTC. This encodes CASGLVDGYTF. Full variable domain (missing parts from reference TRBV12-5 and TRBJ1-2): DARVTQTPRHKVTEMGQEVTMRCQPILGHNTVFWYRQTMMQGLELLAYFRNRAPLDDSGMPKDRFSAEMPDATLATLKIQPSEPRDSAVYFCASGLVDGYTFGSGTRLTVV.

The V and J genes are TRBV6-5 and TRBJ2-3; D gene ambiguous. The germline V and J ends were trimmed by 8 bases and 6 bases, with 3 bases remaining between them. Germline V gives CDR1 MNHEY, CDR2 SVGAGI. The CDR3 sequence is 9 residues long. For the CDR3, the DNA is TGTGCCAGCGTGGATACGCAGTATTTT. It specifies CASVDTQYF.

This clonotype has at least ten counts. The J gene is TRBJ2-3, the V gene TRBV29-1; tentatively, D is TRBD2 (5 bases). Between the trimmed V and J ends, which lost 7 bases and 5 bases, there was a span of 22 bases. The CDR3 totals 15 residues. Germline V gene data show CDR1 as SQVTM and CDR2 as ANQGSEA. The CDR3 DNA reads TGCAGCGCTCCCGTCGGTGGGAGCGGAGGAGATACGCAGTATTTT. Amino acids: CSAPVGGSGGDTQYF.